This TCR beta chain was captured by sequencing in a study of beta chain features in type 1 diabetes. Study-wide points: Within patients, naive, central memory and Treg TCRB repertoires seemed more similar than within healthy donors.

Reverse transcribing all isolated RNA meant expressed TCRB transcripts were sequenced. Data came from immunoSEQ multiplex PCR; TCRdb stores just in-frame clones and leaves some out. Of 970,000 or so clones in the sample, 15% to 20% were seen once. Germline lookup yields CDR1 SGHNT and CDR2 YYREEE (reference sequence). The CDR3 is made up of 14 amino acids. The V gene lost 4 bases and the J gene lost 7 bases, with 15 bases spanning the gap. This clone has more than one count but fewer than ten. The antigen remains unidentified. The clonotype was recovered from a young woman in good health. Material: naive CD4+ T cells from blood. The V gene is TRBV5-4, the J gene TRBJ2-4; perhaps TRBD2 as D (5 bases). The CDR3 DNA is TGTGCCAGCAGCCAGCAGGCGGGTGGGAACATTCAGTACTTC. Protein sequence: CASSQQAGGNIQYF.